Below are 13 T cell receptor beta chains sequenced from a single sample in a study of CXCR3-negative and CXCR3-positive naive CD8 T cells (dated 2019 in TCRdb). The sequencer listed for this sample is NextSeq 550. The Human TCR Profiling Kit (MiLaboratory) was used to prepare UMI-labeled 5' RACE TRB cDNA libraries. After the reads were reprocessed by TCRdb, one entry was made per CDR3 protein sequence, with no DNA. This specimen's table enumerates roughly 61,000 distinct CDR3 sequences. The ten largest account for less than 0.65% of the sample. These TCRs' antigens remain unknown. The full study reports these points: Compared with CXCR3-negative naive cells, CXCR3-positive naive cells had TRB CDR3s with higher hydrophobicity (lower Kidera factor 4), lower energy, and higher strength and volume indices.

Sequenced material: naive CXCR3+ CD8+ T cells from blood. Taken with the paper, the label for cell subset or site translates to: CD45RO-CCR7+CD27+CD95- naive CD8+ T cells expressing CXCR3 (TNR3+). The receptors here all came from a human donor in good health. Some clones in this sample may be carry-over from other donors' samples.

V and J are TRBV12-3 or TRBV12-4 and TRBJ2-2; TCRdb gives TRBD1 as the D gene, but with no DNA this cannot be confirmed. This CDR3 is built from 13 residues. CDR3: CATTGERTGELFF.

The J gene is TRBJ2-2, the V gene TRBV28; the TCRdb call, TRBD1, lacks DNA for checking. This CDR3 has 11 residues. Germline V gene lookup returns CDR1 MDHEN and CDR2 SYDVKM. CDR3 region: CASSFVRELFF.

This chain joins TRBV18 and TRBJ1-4. The CDR3 consists of 13 residues. Germline CDR1 is KGHSH and CDR2 is LQKENI. This chain's CDR3 is CANQEGPTEKLFF.

By frequency, this clonotype registers medium-sized. V usage is TRBV18 and J usage is TRBJ2-7; TCRdb outputs TRBD1, but without DNA this stays unchecked. CDR3 length: 16 residues. Germline loops: CDR1 KGHSH, CDR2 LQKENI. CDR3 sequence: CASSPPVGNPSDEQYF.

The chain employs TRBV7-2 and TRBJ2-7; the TCRdb D gene call, TRBD1, has no DNA to confirm it. CDR3 size: 14 residues. The germline gives CDR1 SGHTA, CDR2 FQGNSA. The CDR3 loop reads CASSSGQASYEQYF. Full variable domain (rest looked up from reference TRBV7-2 and TRBJ2-7): GAGVSQSPSNKVTEKGKDVELRCDPISGHTALYWYRQSLGQGLEFLIYFQGNSAPDKSGLPSDRFSAERTGGSVSTLTIQRTQQEDSAVYLCASSSGQASYEQYFGPGTRLTVT.

The J gene is TRBJ2-3, the V gene TRBV2; absent DNA, TCRdb's TRBD1 call cannot be checked. The CDR3 length is 15 residues. CDR1 SNHLY and CDR2 FYNNEI come from the germline V gene. CDR3: CASRMTATSTDTQYF.

This chain links TRBV5-6 with TRBJ2-7; TCRdb names TRBD1, which stays unverified in the absence of DNA. Germline V gene data show CDR1 as SGHDT and CDR2 as YYEEEE. The CDR3 consists of 13 residues. The CDR3 sequence: CASSLLGQTEQYF.

The V call is TRBV12-3 or TRBV12-4, the J call TRBJ2-3; TCRdb names TRBD2, which stays unverified in the absence of DNA. CDR3 length: 15 residues. The CDR3 loop reads CASRALERATDTQYF.

The V call is TRBV27, the J call TRBJ2-7; TCRdb picks TRBD1, but there is no DNA to check that call. Germline lookup yields CDR1 MNHEY and CDR2 SMNVEV (reference sequence). This CDR3 is built from 15 residues. The CDR3 protein is CASSRYGQSSYEQYF.

CDR3 residues: CASSPYARGREQYF. The genes are TRBV4-3 and TRBJ2-7; the D call from TCRdb, TRBD2, cannot be confirmed without DNA. Germline V gene lookup returns CDR1 LGHNA and CDR2 YSLEER. The CDR3 totals 14 residues.

CDR3 in amino acids: CASSWAGSSYEQYF. The V call is TRBV5-4, the J call TRBJ2-7. The CDR3 is 14 amino acids. Germline V gene sequence: CDR1 SGHNT, CDR2 YYREEE (reference sequence).

This rearrangement joins TRBV29-1 to TRBJ2-5; with no DNA, the TCRdb D assignment of TRBD1 cannot be verified. The CDR3 has 15 residues. Germline assignment: CDR1 SQVTM and CDR2 ANQGSEA. CDR3 region: CSVEDPGQEREAQYF.

This sequence joins TRBV5-1 and TRBJ1-1; without DNA, the TCRdb call of TRBD1 cannot be checked. There are 13 residues in the CDR3. Germline V lookup: CDR1 SGHRS, CDR2 YFSETQ. This chain's CDR3 is CASSPGGLTEAFF.